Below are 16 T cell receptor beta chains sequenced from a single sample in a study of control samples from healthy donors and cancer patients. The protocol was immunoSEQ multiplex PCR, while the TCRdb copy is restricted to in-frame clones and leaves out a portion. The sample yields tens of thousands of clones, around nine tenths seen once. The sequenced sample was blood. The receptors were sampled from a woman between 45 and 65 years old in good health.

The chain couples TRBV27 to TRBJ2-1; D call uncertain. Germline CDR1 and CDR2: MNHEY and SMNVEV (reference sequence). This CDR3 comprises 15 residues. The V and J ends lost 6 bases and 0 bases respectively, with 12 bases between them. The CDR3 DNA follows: TGTGCCAGCAGGGAAAGGTCGAGCTCCTACAATGAGCAGTTCTTC. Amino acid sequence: CASRERSSSYNEQFF.

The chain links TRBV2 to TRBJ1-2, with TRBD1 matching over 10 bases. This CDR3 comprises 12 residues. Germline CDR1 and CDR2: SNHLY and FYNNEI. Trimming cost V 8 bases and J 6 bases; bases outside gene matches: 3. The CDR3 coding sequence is TGTGCCAGCGGGACAGGGGTGGATGGCTACACCTTC. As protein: CASGTGVDGYTF.

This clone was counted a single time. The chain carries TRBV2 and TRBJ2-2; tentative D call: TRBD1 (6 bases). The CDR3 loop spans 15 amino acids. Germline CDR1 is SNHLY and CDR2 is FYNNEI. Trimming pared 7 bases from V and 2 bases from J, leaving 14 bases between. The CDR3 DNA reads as TGTGCCAGCACTAAGTGGGACACTAACACCGGGGAGCTGTTTTTT. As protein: CASTKWDTNTGELFF.

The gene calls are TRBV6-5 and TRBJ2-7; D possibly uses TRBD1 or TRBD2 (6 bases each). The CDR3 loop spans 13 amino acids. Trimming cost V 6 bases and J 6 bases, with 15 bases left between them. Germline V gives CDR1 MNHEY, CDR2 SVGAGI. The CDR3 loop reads CASRRDIGSEQYF. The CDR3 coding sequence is TGTGCCAGCAGGCGGGACATCGGCAGCGAGCAGTACTTC.

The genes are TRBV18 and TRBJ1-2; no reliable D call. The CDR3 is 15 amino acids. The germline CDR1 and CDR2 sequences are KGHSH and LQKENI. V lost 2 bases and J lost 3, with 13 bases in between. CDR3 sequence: CASSPIAGTDYGYTF. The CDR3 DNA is TGTGCCAGCTCACCAATCGCGGGCACTGACTATGGCTACACCTTC.

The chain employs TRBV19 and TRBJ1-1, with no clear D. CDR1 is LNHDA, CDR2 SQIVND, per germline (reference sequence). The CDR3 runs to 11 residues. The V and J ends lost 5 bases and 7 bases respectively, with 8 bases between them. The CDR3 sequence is CASSRHIEAFF. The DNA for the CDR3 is TGTGCCAGTAGTCGCCACATTGAAGCTTTCTTT.

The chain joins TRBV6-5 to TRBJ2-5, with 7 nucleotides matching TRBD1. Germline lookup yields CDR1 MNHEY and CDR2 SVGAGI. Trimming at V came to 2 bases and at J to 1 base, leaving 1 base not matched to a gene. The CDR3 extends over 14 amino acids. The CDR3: CASSYRDSQETQYF. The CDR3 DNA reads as TGTGCCAGCAGTTACCGGGACAGCCAAGAGACCCAGTACTTC.

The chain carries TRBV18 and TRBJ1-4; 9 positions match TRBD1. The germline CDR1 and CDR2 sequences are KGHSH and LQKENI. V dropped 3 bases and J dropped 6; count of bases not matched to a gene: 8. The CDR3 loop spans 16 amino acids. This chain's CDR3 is CASSPLTGGADEKLFF. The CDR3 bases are TGTGCCAGCTCACCGTTAACAGGGGGCGCAGATGAAAAACTGTTTTTT.

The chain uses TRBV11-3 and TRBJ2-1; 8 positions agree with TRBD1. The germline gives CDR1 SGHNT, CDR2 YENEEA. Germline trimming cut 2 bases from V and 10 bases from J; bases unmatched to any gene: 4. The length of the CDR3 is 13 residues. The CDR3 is CASSLRTGREQFF. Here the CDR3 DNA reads TGTGCCAGCAGCTTAAGGACAGGGAGGGAGCAGTTCTTC.

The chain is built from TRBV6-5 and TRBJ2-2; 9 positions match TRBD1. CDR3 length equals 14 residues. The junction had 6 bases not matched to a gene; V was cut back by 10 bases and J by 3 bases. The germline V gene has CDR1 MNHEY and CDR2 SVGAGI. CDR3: CANRDRADTGELFF. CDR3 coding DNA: TGTGCCAACCGGGACAGGGCGGACACCGGGGAGCTGTTTTTT.

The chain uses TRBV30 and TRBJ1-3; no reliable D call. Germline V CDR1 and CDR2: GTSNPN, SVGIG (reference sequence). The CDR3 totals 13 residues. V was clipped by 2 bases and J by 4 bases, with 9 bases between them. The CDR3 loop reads CAWSKGYGNTIYF. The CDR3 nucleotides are TGTGCCTGGAGTAAAGGGTACGGAAACACCATATATTTT.

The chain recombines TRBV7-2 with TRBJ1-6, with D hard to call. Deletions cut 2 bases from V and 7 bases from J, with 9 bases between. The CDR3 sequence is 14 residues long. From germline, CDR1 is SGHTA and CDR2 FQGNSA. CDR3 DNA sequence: TGTGCCAGCAGCTTACAATCCGTAAATTCACCCCTCCACTTT. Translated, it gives CASSLQSVNSPLHF.

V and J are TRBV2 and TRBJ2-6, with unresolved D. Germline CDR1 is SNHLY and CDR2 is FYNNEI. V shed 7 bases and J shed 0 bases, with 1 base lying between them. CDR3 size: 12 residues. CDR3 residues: CASNSGANVLTF. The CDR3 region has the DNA TGTGCCAGCAACTCTGGGGCCAACGTCCTGACTTTC. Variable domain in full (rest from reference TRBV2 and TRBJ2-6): EPEVTQTPSHQVTQMGQEVILRCVPISNHLYFYWYRQILGQKVEFLVSFYNNEISEKSEIFDDQFSVERPDGSNFTLKIRSTKLEDSAMYFCASNSGANVLTFGAGSRLTVL.

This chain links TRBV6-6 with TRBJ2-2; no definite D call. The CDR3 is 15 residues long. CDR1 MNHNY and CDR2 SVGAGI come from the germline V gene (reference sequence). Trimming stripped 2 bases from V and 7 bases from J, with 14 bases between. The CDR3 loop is CASSYQAEVDGELFF. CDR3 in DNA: TGTGCCAGCAGTTACCAAGCAGAAGTAGACGGGGAGCTGTTTTTT.

DNA for the CDR3: TGTGCCACCAGTGATTTATTACTAGCGGAGATCTCTGGGGCCAACGTCCTGACTTTC. Translating gives CATSDLLLAEISGANVLTF. The rearrangement links TRBV24-1 to TRBJ2-6, with 8 positions matching TRBD2. V lost 1 base to trimming and J lost 0 bases; unmatched junction nucleotides: 7. This CDR3 spans 19 amino acids. Germline CDR1 KGHDR, CDR2 SFDVKD.

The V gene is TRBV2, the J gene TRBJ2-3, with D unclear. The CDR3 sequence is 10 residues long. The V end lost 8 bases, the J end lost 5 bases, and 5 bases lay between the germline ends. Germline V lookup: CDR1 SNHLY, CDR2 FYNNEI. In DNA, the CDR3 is TGTGCCAGCGGGCGAGATACGCAGTATTTT. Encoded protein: CASGRDTQYF.